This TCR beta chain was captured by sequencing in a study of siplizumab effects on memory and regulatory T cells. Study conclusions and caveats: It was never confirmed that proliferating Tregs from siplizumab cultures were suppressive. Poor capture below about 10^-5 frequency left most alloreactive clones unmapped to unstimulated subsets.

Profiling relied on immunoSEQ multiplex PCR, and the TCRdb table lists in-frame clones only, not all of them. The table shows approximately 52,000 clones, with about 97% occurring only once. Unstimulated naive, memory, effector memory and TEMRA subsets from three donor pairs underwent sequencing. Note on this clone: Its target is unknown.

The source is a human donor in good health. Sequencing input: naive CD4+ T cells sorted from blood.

The CDR3 here is CASSSDILANYGYTF. CDR3 nucleotides: TGTGCCAGCAGCTCGGACATACTAGCTAACTATGGCTACACCTTC. The V and J genes are TRBV11-1 and TRBJ1-2; possible D gene TRBD1, 5 bases. Germline V gives CDR1 SGHAT, CDR2 FQDESV (reference sequence). V lost 4 bases, J lost 0 bases, and 12 bases lay in between. The CDR3 length is 15 residues.